This entry lists 15 T cell receptor beta chains sequenced from one sample in a study of cytomegalovirus exposure and HLA in healthy donors. PCR used 60 Vbeta primers and 13 Jbeta primers. Measured with immunoSEQ multiplex PCR; TCRdb has only the in-frame clones, and not every one. The sample has 200,000 to 250,000 clones, around 80% seen once. Sequenced input: PBMCs. Every receptor here comes from a woman aged 55-69 years in good health and CMV-seropositive.

V and J are TRBV7-9 and TRBJ1-1; TRBD1 matches at 9 bases. This CDR3 is 16 amino acids long. Germline trimming cut 5 bases from V and 1 base from J; bases unmatched to any gene: 8. Germline V gene sequence: CDR1 SEHNR, CDR2 FQNEAQ (reference sequence). CDR3 DNA sequence: TGTGCCAGCAGCCGGACAGGGGCCCCAGGGAACACTGAAGCTTTCTTT. Its translation: CASSRTGAPGNTEAFF.

This sequence joins TRBV6-6 and TRBJ2-7, with TRBD2 as a possible D gene (6 bases). The germline CDR1 and CDR2 sequences are MNHNY and SVGAGI (reference sequence). The CDR3 contains 12 residues. V lost 5 bases and J lost 5, with 10 bases in between. As DNA, the CDR3 is TGTGCCAGCAGTCACGGGAGCAACGAGCAGTACTTC. Translated: CASSHGSNEQYF.

This chain links TRBV5-1 with TRBJ1-3, with D unresolved. CDR3 length equals 15 residues. V dropped 0 bases and J dropped 4 bases, with 11 bases sitting between them. Germline CDR1 is SGHRS and CDR2 is YFSETQ. CDR3 residues: CASSLETLGGNTIYF. In nucleotides, the CDR3 is TGCGCCAGCAGCTTGGAGACTTTAGGAGGAAACACCATATATTTT.

The rearrangement uses TRBV5-6 and TRBJ1-3; D call uncertain. CDR3 length: 17 amino acids. Germline V gives CDR1 SGHDT, CDR2 YYEEEE. The ends were cut back, 2 bases at V and 4 bases at J, with 19 bases in the middle. The CDR3 coding sequence is TGTGCCAGCAGCTTAGTTGCAGACCGGGATAAAGGAAACACCATATATTTT. As protein: CASSLVADRDKGNTIYF.

This clone is medium-sized in the sample. The rearrangement uses TRBV7-6 and TRBJ2-2; D may be TRBD1 (6 bases). CDR3 length: 15 amino acids. Germline assignment: CDR1 SGHVS and CDR2 FNYEAQ. Trimming pared 5 bases from V and 5 bases from J, leaving 15 bases between. The CDR3 nucleotides read TGTGCCAGCAGCACCGGACAGACCTCTACCGGGGAGCTGTTTTTT. Its translation is CASSTGQTSTGELFF.

The V call is TRBV6-5, the J call TRBJ2-4; 12 nucleotides align to TRBD1. This CDR3 has 15 residues. Trimming took 3 bases from V and 9 from J; bases not matched to a gene: 6. From germline, CDR1 is MNHEY and CDR2 SVGAGI. For the CDR3, the DNA is TGTGCCAGCAGTTATGGGACAGGGGGCGCGGGCATTCAGTACTTC. This codes for CASSYGTGGAGIQYF.

The chain is built from TRBV15 and TRBJ2-5; 12 bases are a match to TRBD2. Unmatched junction bases numbered 10, after V lost 0 bases and J lost 5 bases. The germline V gene has CDR1 LNHNV and CDR2 YYDKDF (reference sequence). The CDR3 totals 18 residues. CDR3 region: CATSRDESSGGVSETQYF. The DNA of the CDR3 is TGTGCCACCAGCAGAGATGAGTCTAGCGGGGGGGTAAGCGAGACCCAGTACTTC.

This chain joins TRBV6-5 and TRBJ2-5; 11 bases agree with TRBD2. Germline V lookup: CDR1 MNHEY, CDR2 SVGAGI. V shed 6 bases and J 5 bases; nucleotides not matched to a gene: 8. The CDR3 length is 15 residues. Written as DNA, the CDR3 is TGTGCCAGCAGGAGTAGCGGGGGGGCCATGGAGACCCAGTACTTC. Translation gives CASRSSGGAMETQYF.

The CDR3 is CASSLSTGAGGTQYF. For the CDR3, the DNA is TGCGCCAGCAGCTTGTCAACAGGGGCAGGAGGGACCCAGTACTTC. The rearrangement links TRBV5-1 to TRBJ2-5, with TRBD1 identical over 7 bases. Germline-derived CDR1 and CDR2 are SGHRS and YFSETQ. The V gene end was trimmed by 1 base and the J gene end by 7 bases; junction bases not matched to a gene: 10. The CDR3 is 15 residues long.

CDR3 in amino acids: CAIRPGLAGYTGELFF. The CDR3 nucleotides read TGTGCCATCAGGCCCGGACTAGCGGGATATACCGGGGAGCTGTTTTTT. This rearrangement joins TRBV10-3 to TRBJ2-2; 12 bases are a match to TRBD2. Germline CDR1 reads ENHRY; CDR2 reads SYGVKD. The CDR3 has 16 residues. V was clipped by 6 bases and J by 5 bases; unmatched bases: 7.

This chain connects TRBV11-3 to TRBJ1-1; D is undetermined. V shed 3 bases and J shed 2 bases, with 7 bases lying between them. The CDR3 is 13 amino acids. CDR1 and CDR2 from the germline V gene are SGHNT and YENEEA. CDR3 nucleotide sequence: TGTGCCAGCAGCTTGGGCACAAACACTGAAGCTTTCTTT. Translated: CASSLGTNTEAFF.

V gene TRBV7-9 combines with J gene TRBJ1-1; no firm D call. V was cut by 0 bases and J by 1 base, with 9 bases left in between. This CDR3 has 15 amino acids. Germline CDR1 and CDR2: SEHNR and FQNEAQ (reference sequence). CDR3 protein: CASSLAGSANTEAFF. The CDR3 DNA sequence: TGTGCCAGCAGCTTAGCGGGGAGTGCGAACACTGAAGCTTTCTTT.

The chain couples TRBV27 to TRBJ1-1; 7 bases are shared with TRBD1. Germline V CDR1 and CDR2: MNHEY, SMNVEV (reference sequence). CDR3 size: 13 residues. Germline trimming cut 6 bases from V and 5 bases from J; bases unmatched to any gene: 6. Written as DNA, the CDR3 is TGTGCCAGCAGGCCGACAGGGAGGACTGAAGCTTTCTTT. The encoded protein is CASRPTGRTEAFF.

This chain joins TRBV5-4 and TRBJ1-2, with D possibly being TRBD1 (5 bases). Deletions cut 4 bases from V and 6 bases from J, with 10 bases between. The CDR3 loop spans 12 amino acids. Germline CDR1 reads SGHNT; CDR2 reads YYREEE (reference sequence). The CDR3 nucleotides are TGTGCCAGCAGCACCGACAGAAATGGCTACACCTTC. It specifies CASSTDRNGYTF.

CDR3 region: CAISVGLAGSSYEQYF. As DNA, the CDR3 is TGTGCCATCAGTGTCGGACTAGCGGGGAGCTCCTACGAGCAGTACTTC. The V call is TRBV10-3, the J call TRBJ2-7; 12 positions agree with TRBD2. The CDR3 is 16 amino acids. V dropped 4 bases and J dropped 0; count of bases not matched to a gene: 4. Germline V gene lookup returns CDR1 ENHRY and CDR2 SYGVKD.